This TCR beta chain came from a study of cytomegalovirus exposure and HLA in healthy donors. It was with 60 Vbeta and 13 Jbeta primers that the PCR ran. Profiled with immunoSEQ multiplex PCR; TCRdb holds only in-frame clones, not every one. The sample contains 150,000 to 200,000 clones, approximately 80% of which appear only once. About this clone: Its matching antigen is unknown.

Germline CDR1 is MNHNY and CDR2 is SVGAGI (reference sequence). V was shortened by 0 bases and J by 11 bases, with 9 bases between the two germline ends. The CDR3 contains 12 residues. General study findings and limits: More clonal expansion characterized HLA-associated TCR beta chains than equally common others in a later analysis. Rare TCR sequences dominated, though some public TCRs recurred in many donors. Presence/absence analysis assumed near-uniform sequencing depth across donors.

Healthy bone marrow donors made up the donor group. Sample: PBMCs. The chain links TRBV6-6 to TRBJ2-3, with D perhaps TRBD2 (6 bases). The receptor comes from a woman aged 45-65 years in good health and CMV-seronegative. As DNA, the CDR3 is TGTGCCAGCAGTTACTCCGGCGGGGTGCAGTATTTT. Its protein is CASSYSGGVQYF.